The rows below give T cell receptor beta chains drawn from one sample of a study of blood T cell repertoires in COVID-19. Sequencing used immunoSEQ multiplex PCR; TCRdb keeps in-frame clones, though not all of them. In the table there are about 160,000 clones, approximately 80% of which are singletons. Material: peripheral blood. These receptors were taken from a woman older than 75 with acute or convalescent COVID-19. Each CDR3 is given with its conserved first and last residue. Each record gives: J gene, clone size, D gene, V gene, CDR3 protein, CDR3 DNA. The D gene is left open where the match is weak. Not every row has a clone size; where given, it reads once, few, many or a size class.

j_gene: TRBJ2-5; abundance: once; d_gene: TRBD1; v_gene: TRBV25-1; CDR3aa: CASSDQDRVGETQYF; CDR3nt: TGTGCCAGCAGTGACCAGGACAGGGTGGGCGAGACCCAGTACTTC
j_gene: TRBJ2-7; abundance: -; d_gene: -; v_gene: TRBV7-2; CDR3aa: CASSFQPSSLAYEQYF; CDR3nt: TGTGCCAGCAGCTTTCAACCTAGCAGCCTCGCCTACGAGCAGTACTTC
j_gene: TRBJ2-1; abundance: -; d_gene: TRBD1; v_gene: TRBV5-5; CDR3aa: CASRRGTGTYNEQFF; CDR3nt: TGTGCCAGCAGGAGGGGGACAGGGACCTACAATGAGCAGTTCTTC
j_gene: TRBJ2-2; abundance: few; d_gene: -; v_gene: TRBV5-1; CDR3aa: CASSLDGSAGELFF; CDR3nt: TGCGCCAGCAGCTTGGATGGGAGTGCCGGGGAGCTGTTTTTT
j_gene: TRBJ2-5; abundance: -; d_gene: -; v_gene: TRBV27; CDR3aa: CASRQTEKETQYF; CDR3nt: TGTGCCAGCAGGCAGACGGAGAAGGAGACCCAGTACTTC
j_gene: TRBJ1-1; abundance: -; d_gene: -; v_gene: TRBV23-1; CDR3aa: CASSQSSGWGTEAFF; CDR3nt: TGCGCCAGCAGTCAATCGTCAGGGTGGGGCACTGAAGCTTTCTTT
j_gene: TRBJ2-1; abundance: -; d_gene: TRBD2; v_gene: TRBV30; CDR3aa: CAWSGSGSTNEQFF; CDR3nt: TGTGCCTGGAGTGGCAGCGGGAGCACCAATGAGCAGTTCTTC
j_gene: TRBJ1-2; abundance: -; d_gene: TRBD1; v_gene: TRBV9; CDR3aa: CASSVAGGGGYGYTF; CDR3nt: TGTGCCAGCAGCGTAGCTGGAGGGGGCGGCTATGGCTACACCTTC
j_gene: TRBJ1-2; abundance: -; d_gene: -; v_gene: TRBV5-5; CDR3aa: CASSSGGAFYYTF; CDR3nt: TGTGCCAGCAGCTCCGGCGGGGCCTTTTACTACACCTTC
j_gene: TRBJ2-1; abundance: -; d_gene: TRBD2; v_gene: TRBV27; CDR3aa: CASSPRGLALNEQFF; CDR3nt: TGTGCCAGCAGCCCCCGCGGACTAGCGTTAAATGAGCAGTTCTTC
j_gene: TRBJ2-2; abundance: -; d_gene: -; v_gene: TRBV5-4; CDR3aa: CASSLEGKTGELFF; CDR3nt: TGTGCCAGCAGCTTGGAGGGGAAAACCGGGGAGCTGTTTTTT
j_gene: TRBJ1-3; abundance: -; d_gene: TRBD1; v_gene: TRBV11-2; CDR3aa: CASSLQGDRGVFSGNTIYF; CDR3nt: TGTGCCAGCAGCTTACAGGGAGACAGGGGTGTTTTCTCTGGAAACACCATATATTTT